This TCR beta chain was sequenced for a study of beta chain features in type 1 diabetes. Study information: When patients were set against healthy donors, age, gender and cell yields were similar. Study findings and constraints: TCRB CDR3s from Type 1 diabetes patients were moderately but significantly shorter in all four CD4+ subsets. An over-representation of cells with high TCR expression could result from cDNA sequencing.

What was sequenced were expressed TCRB transcripts, since all of the isolated RNA had been reverse transcribed. Average reads for naive, central memory and regulatory T cell samples were several million. Only in-frame clones appear in the TCRdb table, and some are missing; sequencing was by immunoSEQ multiplex PCR. Of 150,000 to 200,000 clones listed, roughly 60% are singletons. The CDR3 runs 13 residues. Germline V gene data show CDR1 as SGHTA and CDR2 as FQGNSA. The V and J ends lost 5 bases and 8 bases respectively, with 15 bases between them. Comment on this clone: Its antigen is undetermined.

The chain joins TRBV7-2 to TRBJ1-2; D possibly corresponds to TRBD1 (6 bases). The sequence was collected from a man aged 25 to 40 with type 1 diabetes. The source material was naive CD4+ T cells from blood. This chain's CDR3 is CASSAWDTQGYTF. The CDR3 DNA sequence: TGTGCCAGCAGCGCCTGGGACACCCAGGGCTACACCTTC.